One sample yielded the 10 T cell receptor beta chains listed below, sequenced in a study of cytomegalovirus exposure and HLA in healthy donors. PCR amplification relied on 60 Vbeta primers (plus 13 Jbeta primers). The table came from immunoSEQ multiplex PCR; TCRdb's copy has only in-frame clones and leaves some out. The profile shows about 190,000 clones, approximately 70% of them singletons. Sequencing used PBMCs. Receptors originate from a woman aged 25 to 39 in good health and CMV-seropositive.

This chain joins TRBV19 and TRBJ2-3; the D is unclear. The germline V gene has CDR1 LNHDA and CDR2 SQIVND (reference sequence). Trimming stripped 1 base from V and 0 bases from J, with 5 bases between. The CDR3 loop spans 14 amino acids. CDR3 loop: CASSIVESTDTQYF. CDR3 DNA sequence: TGTGCCAGTAGTATAGTAGAAAGCACAGATACGCAGTATTTT. Looking up the rest from reference TRBV19 and TRBJ2-3 gives the full variable domain: DGGITQSPKYLFRKEGQNVTLSCEQNLNHDAMYWYRQDPGQGLRLIYYSQIVNDFQKGDIAEGYSVSREKKESFPLTVTSAQKNPTAFYLCASSIVESTDTQYFGPGTRLTVL.

The chain couples TRBV7-6 to TRBJ2-1; 8 bases line up with TRBD1. CDR3 size: 13 residues. In germline, CDR1 is SGHVS, CDR2 FNYEAQ. Germline trimming cut 5 bases from V and 10 bases from J; bases unmatched to any gene: 7. This CDR3 reads CASSPRTGLEQFF. The CDR3 region has the DNA TGTGCCAGCAGCCCCCGGACAGGGCTGGAGCAGTTCTTC.

About this clone itself: The sample contains more than one DNA sequence encoding this CDR3. The rearrangement joins TRBV5-4 to TRBJ2-1; 11 nucleotides align to TRBD2. The ends lost 0 bases at V and 1 base at J; junction bases unmatched: 0. Germline V gives CDR1 SGHNT, CDR2 YYREEE (reference sequence). The CDR3 extends over 16 amino acids. CDR3 DNA sequence: TGTGCCAGCAGCTTGGGACTAGCGGGATCCTACAATGAGCAGTTCTTC. It yields the protein CASSLGLAGSYNEQFF.

The chain couples TRBV2 to TRBJ1-2; a weak D match, TRBD1 (5 bases). This CDR3 has 13 residues. V lost 1 base and J lost 10, with 13 bases in between. The germline V gene has CDR1 SNHLY and CDR2 FYNNEI. CDR3 nucleotide sequence: TGTGCCAGCAGTGAAGGCCCGGGAGGGGACTACACCTTC. This translates into CASSEGPGGDYTF.

The table lists this clone with a few counts. The chain recombines TRBV6-5 with TRBJ1-4, with D tentatively TRBD1 (6 bases). The CDR3 covers 13 residues. Germline-derived CDR1 and CDR2 are MNHEY and SVGAGI. V was cut by 0 bases and J by 12 bases, with 11 bases left in between. The CDR3 coding sequence is TGTGCCAGCAGTTACTCCACAGGGTCGCAACTGTTTTTT. Its translation is CASSYSTGSQLFF.

The V gene is TRBV11-2, the J gene TRBJ2-3; tentative D call: TRBD2 (5 bases). CDR3 size: 15 residues. V lost 4 bases to trimming and J lost 1 base, with 12 bases between them. Germline V lookup: CDR1 SGHAT, CDR2 FQNNGV. CDR3 DNA sequence: TGTGCCAGCAGCTCCCTGAGCGGAGGCACAGATACGCAGTATTTT. Protein product: CASSSLSGGTDTQYF.

V and J are TRBV27 and TRBJ2-5; a possible D gene is TRBD2 (6 bases). The DNA end is more similar to TRBJ2-7, so the J call may be wrong. The length of the CDR3 is 13 residues. Germline-derived CDR1 and CDR2 are MNHEY and SMNVEV (reference sequence). This CDR3 is CASVRDWFYEQYF. In DNA form, the CDR3 reads TGTGCCAGCGTCCGGGACTGGTTTTACGAGCAGTACTTC.

This sequence joins TRBV6-4 and TRBJ2-3; D is perhaps TRBD2 (6 bases). The germline gives CDR1 MRHNA, CDR2 SNTAGT. The CDR3 spans 15 residues. Between the trimmed V and J ends, which lost 3 bases and 14 bases, there was a span of 24 bases. The CDR3 DNA reads TGTGCCAGCAGTGAGAACCCCGGGAGTTCTACGACCATGTATTTT. Encoded protein: CASSENPGSSTTMYF.

The chain has TRBV4-1 and TRBJ2-1; a weak D match, TRBD2 (5 bases). This CDR3 spans 16 amino acids. Trimming shortened V by 2 bases and J by 6 bases, and 17 bases separated the two germline ends. Germline V gene sequence: CDR1 MGHRA, CDR2 YSYEKL. The DNA for the CDR3 is TGCGCCAGCAGCCAATTAAGTGGGAGCGCTATCAATGAGCAGTTCTTC. It yields the protein CASSQLSGSAINEQFF.

The chain couples TRBV28 to TRBJ1-1, with TRBD1 matching over 8 bases. The V and J ends lost 3 bases and 5 bases, in that order; junction bases with no gene match: 5. This CDR3 contains 14 residues. CDR1 and CDR2 (germline): MDHEN, SYDVKM. The CDR3 DNA follows: TGTGCCAGCAGTTTTGCAGGGGGCTTGACTGAAGCTTTCTTT. Protein: CASSFAGGLTEAFF.